The clone carrying this TCR beta chain has only one observation. This entry belongs to a study of T cell clones after liver transplantation. Assay: immunoSEQ multiplex PCR; the TCRdb copy retains only in-frame clones and omits some. Of about 120,000 clones listed, over 75% were seen once; the top ten hold 0.83%. The V segment lost 0 bases and the J segment 0 bases; nucleotides outside the gene matches: 1. CDR1 and CDR2 (germline): SGHRS, YFSETQ. The CDR3 runs to 15 residues. This TCR was sampled from a human patient who received a liver transplant. Among the T cells, some may be from the graft donor. This specimen was CD4+ T cells from blood, taken 12 months after liver transplant. The rearrangement joins TRBV5-1 to TRBJ1-1; 8 bases map to TRBD1. The CDR3 reads CASSLGTGLNTEAFF. CDR3 sequence (DNA): TGCGCCAGCAGCTTGGGGACAGGGTTGAACACTGAAGCTTTCTTT.